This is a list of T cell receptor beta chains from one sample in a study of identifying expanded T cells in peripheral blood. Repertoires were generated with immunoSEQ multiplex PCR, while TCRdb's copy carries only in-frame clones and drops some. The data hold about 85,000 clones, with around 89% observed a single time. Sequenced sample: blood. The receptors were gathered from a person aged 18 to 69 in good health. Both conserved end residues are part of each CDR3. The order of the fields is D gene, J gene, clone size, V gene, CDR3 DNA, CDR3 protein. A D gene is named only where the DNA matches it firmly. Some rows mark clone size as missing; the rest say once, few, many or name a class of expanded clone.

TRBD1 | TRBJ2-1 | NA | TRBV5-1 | TGCGCCAGCAGCTTGATAGGACAGGGGGGGAATGAGCAGTTCTTC | CASSLIGQGGNEQFF
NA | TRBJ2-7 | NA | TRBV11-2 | TGTGCCAGCAGCAGCCAGAGGACAGCCTCCTACGAGCAGTACTTC | CASSSQRTASYEQYF
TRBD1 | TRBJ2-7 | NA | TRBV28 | TGTGCCAGCAGAGACAGGGGTAAACACTACGAGCAGTACTTC | CASRDRGKHYEQYF
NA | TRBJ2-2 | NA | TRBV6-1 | TGTGCCAGCAATAGAAACTTCGACACCGGGGAGCTGTTTTTT | CASNRNFDTGELFF
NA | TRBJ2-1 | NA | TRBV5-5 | TGTGCCAGCAGCCTGGCTGGTAGTGTCTCTGAGCAGTTCTTC | CASSLAGSVSEQFF
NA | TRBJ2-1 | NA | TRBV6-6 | TGTGCCAGCAGTTACCGTCTTCTCGATGAGCAGTTCTTC | CASSYRLLDEQFF
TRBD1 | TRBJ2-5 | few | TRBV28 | TGTGCCAGCAGTTTTAGACAGGGTCTTCCGGAGACCCAGTACTTC | CASSFRQGLPETQYF
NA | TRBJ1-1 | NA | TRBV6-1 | TGTGCCAGCAGTGAGACAGTCAATCTGAACACTGAAGCTTTCTTT | CASSETVNLNTEAFF
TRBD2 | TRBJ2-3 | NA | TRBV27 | TGTGCCAGCAGAACCAGCGGGAGGGGGCTTAGCACAGATACGCAGTATTTT | CASRTSGRGLSTDTQYF
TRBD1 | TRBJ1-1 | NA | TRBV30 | TGTGCCTGGAGCCCCGGGACAGTCGGGAACACTGAAGCTTTCTTT | CAWSPGTVGNTEAFF
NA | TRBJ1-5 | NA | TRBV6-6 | TGTGCCAGCAGTTCCGGGAACCACAATCAGCCCCAGCATTTT | CASSSGNHNQPQHF
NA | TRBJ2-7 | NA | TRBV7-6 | TGTGCCAGCAGCTCCGGGGGGGGGACAGGCTTCTACGAGCAGTACTTC | CASSSGGGTGFYEQYF
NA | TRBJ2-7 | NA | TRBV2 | TGTGCCAGCAGTGGCATGAGCTCCTACGAGCAGTACTTC | CASSGMSSYEQYF
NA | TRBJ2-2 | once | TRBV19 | TGTGCCAGTAGTTCCGGGTTCGGCGGGAACACCGGGGAGCTGTTTTTT | CASSSGFGGNTGELFF
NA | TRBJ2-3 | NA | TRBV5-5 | TGTGCCAGCAGCCGGGGGGCGGGAGCTAGTACAGATACGCAGTATTTT | CASSRGAGASTDTQYF
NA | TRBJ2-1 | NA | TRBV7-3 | TGTGCCAGCAGCTTATTCGGTTGGGACAATGAGCAGTTCTTC | CASSLFGWDNEQFF
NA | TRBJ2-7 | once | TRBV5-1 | TGCGCCAGCAGCGACCGGGACCCTCACGAGCAGTACTTC | CASSDRDPHEQYF
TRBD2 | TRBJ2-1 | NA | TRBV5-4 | TGTGCCAGCAGCTTAAGACTAGCGGGAGACGATGAGCAGTTCTTC | CASSLRLAGDDEQFF
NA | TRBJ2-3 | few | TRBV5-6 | TGTGCCAGCAGCTTGGGTACGGGTGAAGCAGATACGCAGTATTTT | CASSLGTGEADTQYF
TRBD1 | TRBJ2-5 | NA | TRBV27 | TGTGCCAGCAGTTTAGGATCTCCCGGGACAGGGGTAGAGACCCAGTACTTC | CASSLGSPGTGVETQYF
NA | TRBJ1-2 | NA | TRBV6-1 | TGTGCCAGCAGTGAAGTGGGCGGCTACACCTTC | CASSEVGGYTF
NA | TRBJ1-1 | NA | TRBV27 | TGTGCCAGCAGTTTATCGTGGACAGACACTGAAGCTTTCTTT | CASSLSWTDTEAFF
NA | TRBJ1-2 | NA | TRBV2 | TGTGCCAGCAGAGGGTTACAAGGAGCTAACTATGGCTACACCTTC | CASRGLQGANYGYTF
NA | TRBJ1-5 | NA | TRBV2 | TGTGCCACCCGTTCGGGGGGGAATCAGCCCCAGCATTTT | CATRSGGNQPQHF
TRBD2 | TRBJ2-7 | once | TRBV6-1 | TGTGCCAGCAGTGAATGGGGACTAGCGGGCTCCGTCCCCTACGAGCAGTACTTC | CASSEWGLAGSVPYEQYF
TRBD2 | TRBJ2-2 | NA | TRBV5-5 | TGTGCCAGCAGCTCCCTAGCGGGCTTGAACACCGGGGAGCTGTTTTTT | CASSSLAGLNTGELFF
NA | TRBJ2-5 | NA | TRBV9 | TGTGCCAGCAGCTTAGATGGGGCAGGGTGGCAAGAGACCCAGTACTTC | CASSLDGAGWQETQYF
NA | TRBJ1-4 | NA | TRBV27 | TGTGCCAGCAGTCCTCTCGGGACGGGCCTATCCAGGACTAATGAAAAACTGTTTTTT | CASSPLGTGLSRTNEKLFF